One sample yielded the 27 T cell receptor beta chains listed below, sequenced in a study of blood T cell repertoires in COVID-19. This table comes from immunoSEQ multiplex PCR, and its TCRdb copy is limited to in-frame clones, with some not included. The sample gives 160,000 or so clones, around nine tenths of which show up once; about a tenth is in the top ten. The sequenced sample consisted of peripheral blood. The receptors shown here come from a woman aged 65 to 85 with COVID-19, enrolled during active disease.

The rearrangement uses TRBV7-9 and TRBJ1-2; TRBD1 matches at 8 bases. The V gene end was trimmed by 3 bases and the J gene end by 2 bases; junction bases not matched to a gene: 5. The CDR3 runs to 15 residues. Germline-derived CDR1 and CDR2 are SEHNR and FQNEAQ (reference sequence). DNA for the CDR3: TGTGCCAGCAGCTTTGCGGACAGGGTCAACTATGGCTACACCTTC. Amino acid sequence: CASSFADRVNYGYTF.

Turning to this clone: One end of the junction does not line up with germline, which may come from a read error. The rearrangement uses TRBV11-2 and TRBJ2-7; 7 nucleotides align to TRBD1. In germline, CDR1 is SGHAT, CDR2 FQNNGV. The CDR3 is made up of 11 amino acids. The CDR3 is CASSAHRGANF. DNA for the CDR3: TGTGCCAGCAGCGCCCACAGGGGTGCGAACTTC. Based on the CDR3 plus reference TRBV11-2 and TRBJ2-7, the full variable domain is EAGVAQSPRYKIIEKRQSVAFWCNPISGHATLYWYQQILGQGPKLLIQFQNNGVVDDSQLPKDRFSAERLKGVDSTLKIQPAKLEDSAVYLCASSAHRGANFGPGTRLTVT.

The CDR3 loop is CASSPGHNSGANVLTF. The CDR3 region has the DNA TGTGCCAGCAGCCCGGGACACAACTCTGGGGCCAACGTCCTGACTTTC. This chain joins TRBV5-6 and TRBJ2-6; tentatively, D is TRBD1 (6 bases). The V gene lost 4 bases and the J gene lost 0 bases, with 11 bases spanning the gap. Germline CDR1 and CDR2: SGHDT and YYEEEE. The CDR3 spans 16 residues.

The chain carries TRBV30 and TRBJ2-1; TRBD2 is a possible D gene (5 bases). Germline V gene lookup returns CDR1 GTSNPN and CDR2 SVGIG (reference sequence). The CDR3 length is 13 residues. Trimming shortened V by 4 bases and J by 1 base, and 8 bases separated the two germline ends. The CDR3 reads CAWNGVSYNEQFF. For the CDR3, the DNA is TGTGCCTGGAACGGGGTATCCTACAATGAGCAGTTCTTC.

The chain is built from TRBV5-1 and TRBJ2-7, with 10 bases matching TRBD1. V lost 5 bases and J lost 2; bases outside the gene matches: 4. The CDR3 totals 14 residues. CDR1 and CDR2 (germline): SGHRS, YFSETQ. The CDR3 protein is CASRPGTGAYEQYF. DNA for the CDR3: TGCGCCAGCAGACCCGGGACAGGGGCCTACGAGCAGTACTTC.

The rearrangement links TRBV4-2 to TRBJ2-5; TRBD2 might be the D (6 bases). Trimming left V 3 bases short and J 10 bases short, with 15 bases between. The length of the CDR3 is 13 residues. Germline CDR1 is LGHNA and CDR2 is YNFKEQ. In DNA, the CDR3 is TGTGCCAGCAGCCAGGGGGACTCCCCTCGCCAGTACTTC. Translated, it gives CASSQGDSPRQYF.

The J gene is TRBJ1-6, the V gene TRBV19, with 8 bases fitting TRBD1. In germline, CDR1 is LNHDA, CDR2 SQIVND (reference sequence). This CDR3 region has 18 residues. V dropped 5 bases and J dropped 6; count of bases not matched to a gene: 15. CDR3 sequence reads: CASSSPPGTGRGNSPLHF. For the CDR3, the DNA is TGTGCCAGTAGTTCACCCCCCGGGACAGGACGCGGTAATTCACCCCTCCACTTT.

J is TRBJ2-1 and V is TRBV15; D may be TRBD1 (6 bases). The CDR3 loop spans 17 amino acids. The ends were cut back, 6 bases at V and 7 bases at J, with 25 bases in the middle. Germline V CDR1 and CDR2: LNHNV, YYDKDF (reference sequence). CDR3 amino acids: CATRTGPQARGRNEQFF. The CDR3 DNA sequence: TGTGCCACCAGAACAGGGCCTCAAGCCCGCGGACGAAATGAGCAGTTCTTC.

J is TRBJ1-1 and V is TRBV6-5; TRBD1 matches 8 bases. V was pared by 6 bases and J by 3 bases, with 9 bases of the junction left unmatched. Germline V lookup: CDR1 MNHEY, CDR2 SVGAGI. This CDR3 spans 15 amino acids. This CDR3 is CASSFRGRRDTEAFF. The CDR3 DNA follows: TGTGCCAGCAGCTTCAGGGGGCGCAGAGACACTGAAGCTTTCTTT.

The chain combines TRBV5-1 with TRBJ2-7; TRBD1 might be the D (5 bases). With 1 base removed from V and 3 bases from J, the gap between germline ends came to 5 bases. CDR1 is SGHRS, CDR2 YFSETQ, per germline. The CDR3 length is 12 residues. CDR3: CASSLQGYEQYF. The CDR3 DNA reads TGCGCCAGCAGCTTGCAGGGCTACGAGCAGTACTTC.

This rearrangement joins TRBV7-2 to TRBJ1-1; D possibly corresponds to TRBD1 (6 bases). The V gene lost 5 bases and the J gene lost 4 bases, with 14 bases spanning the gap. Germline CDR1 reads SGHTA; CDR2 reads FQGNSA. The CDR3 loop spans 14 amino acids. CDR3 nucleotides: TGTGCCAGCAGCACCCAGGGGCAGGGCACTGAAGCTTTCTTT. Protein product: CASSTQGQGTEAFF.

As DNA, the CDR3 is TGTGCCAGCAGCCAAAATCCGGGACTCCAGAACAATGAGCAGTTCTTC. Its translation: CASSQNPGLQNNEQFF. This chain connects TRBV4-2 to TRBJ2-1, with TRBD2 as a possible D gene (6 bases). The V end lost 2 bases, the J end lost 5 bases, and 16 bases lay between the germline ends. Germline V gives CDR1 LGHNA, CDR2 YNFKEQ. The CDR3 has 16 amino acids.

The V and J genes are TRBV29-1 and TRBJ1-1; 7 bases line up with TRBD1. The CDR3 spans 16 residues. After removal of 5 bases from V and 0 bases from J, the junction contained 12 bases not matched to a gene. Germline V lookup: CDR1 SQVTM, CDR2 ANQGSEA. Here the CDR3 DNA reads TGCAGCGTTTTTGCCTGGACAGGTTCTATGAACACTGAAGCTTTCTTT. Translated: CSVFAWTGSMNTEAFF.

CDR3: CASSKTGVGANVLTF. CDR3 in DNA: TGTGCCAGCAGTAAGACAGGCGTCGGGGCCAACGTCCTGACTTTC. The chain joins TRBV2 to TRBJ2-6, with TRBD1 as a possible D gene (6 bases). Deletions cut 5 bases from V and 4 bases from J, with 12 bases between. Germline assignment: CDR1 SNHLY and CDR2 FYNNEI. This CDR3 has 15 amino acids.

The chain combines TRBV3-1 (or the pseudogene TRBV3-2) with TRBJ1-6, with no clear D. Trimming stripped 3 bases from V and 6 bases from J, with 15 bases between. This CDR3 is 16 amino acids long. CDR1 and CDR2 from the germline V gene are LGHDT and YNNKEL (reference sequence). The CDR3 sequence is CASSHPHSGVNSPLHF. DNA of the CDR3: TGTGCCAGCAGCCATCCTCACTCGGGAGTTAATTCACCCCTCCACTTT.

The chain couples TRBV12-3 or TRBV12-4 to TRBJ2-3; the D is unclear. This CDR3 contains 12 residues. The V end lost 10 bases, the J end lost 2 bases, and 10 bases lay between the germline ends. CDR3 in amino acids: CAISDSTDTQYF. CDR3 nucleotide sequence: TGTGCCATCTCCGACTCCACAGATACGCAGTATTTT.

The chain combines TRBV5-8 with TRBJ1-1; D call uncertain. CDR1 SGHTS and CDR2 YDEGEE come from the germline V gene. This CDR3 has 15 amino acids. The V end lost 1 base, the J end lost 4 bases, and 14 bases lay between the germline ends. The DNA of the CDR3 is TGTGCCAGCAGCTTGAGAAGAGAGGGCAGCACTGAAGCTTTCTTT. Protein sequence: CASSLRREGSTEAFF.

The V call is TRBV29-1, the J call TRBJ1-1; 8 nucleotides align to TRBD1. Unmatched junction bases numbered 3, after V lost 4 bases and J lost 8 bases. The CDR3 contains 11 residues. The germline CDR1 and CDR2 sequences are SQVTM and ANQGSEA. CDR3 DNA sequence: TGCAGCGTTGGAGGGACAGGCGAAGCTTTCTTT. Amino acid sequence: CSVGGTGEAFF.

J is TRBJ2-7 and V is TRBV7-9, with a tentative D call TRBD1 (6 bases). The CDR3 is made up of 18 amino acids. The V end was cut by 5 bases, the J end by 4 bases, with 27 bases between. Looked up from germline, CDR1 is SEHNR and CDR2 is FQNEAQ (reference sequence). The CDR3 DNA reads TGTGCCAGCAGCCCGTTCCCCGGGACAACCAGTACCATTTACGAGCAGTACTTC. Translation gives CASSPFPGTTSTIYEQYF. The full variable domain, its missing parts supplied by reference TRBV7-9 and TRBJ2-7, is DTGVSQNPRHKITKRGQNVTFRCDPISEHNRLYWYRQTLGQGPEFLTYFQNEAQLEKSRLLSDRFSAERPKGSFSTLEIQRTEQGDSAMYLCASSPFPGTTSTIYEQYFGPGTRLTVT.

This clone showed up just once. This chain joins TRBV7-9 and TRBJ1-2; TRBD1 matches at 7 bases. CDR3 size: 17 residues. J was trimmed by 2 bases and V by 2 bases; bases with no gene match: 11. Germline CDR1 reads SEHNR; CDR2 reads FQNEAQ (reference sequence). The CDR3 region has the DNA TGTGCCAGCAGCTTATTAGGACCGACAGGGAACAACTATGGCTACACCTTC. Protein product: CASSLLGPTGNNYGYTF.

The chain combines TRBV7-9 with TRBJ2-5; 9 bases match TRBD1. Germline assignment: CDR1 SEHNR and CDR2 FQNEAQ (reference sequence). The trim removed 4 bases at V and 4 bases at J, leaving 13 bases unmatched. CDR3 length: 17 amino acids. The CDR3 protein is CASSSGQGSKVSETQYF. For the CDR3, the DNA is TGTGCCAGCAGCTCAGGACAGGGGTCTAAGGTATCAGAGACCCAGTACTTC.

The chain is built from TRBV21-1 and TRBJ1-5. TRBV21-1 is recorded as a pseudogene. This CDR3 region has 14 residues. CDR3 residues: CASSKLGGGQPQHF. The DNA of the CDR3 is TGTGCCAGCAGCAAATTGGGAGGTGGTCAGCCCCAGCATTTT.

The chain is built from TRBV18 and TRBJ2-5; the D is unclear. The length of the CDR3 is 14 residues. Looked up from germline, CDR1 is KGHSH and CDR2 is LQKENI. V was trimmed by 0 bases and J by 3 bases, leaving 8 bases between them. The chain's CDR3 is CASSPPPSEETQYF. The CDR3 coding sequence is TGTGCCAGCTCACCACCGCCCAGCGAAGAGACCCAGTACTTC.

The gene calls are TRBV7-2 and TRBJ1-5; D is ambiguous. This CDR3 is built from 15 residues. V dropped 5 bases and J dropped 3 bases, with 14 bases sitting between them. Germline V gene lookup returns CDR1 SGHTA and CDR2 FQGNSA. The CDR3 protein is CASSPPPGDNQPQHF. The CDR3 DNA sequence: TGTGCCAGCAGCCCCCCACCCGGGGACAATCAGCCCCAGCATTTT. The entire variable domain, with the rest obtained from reference TRBV7-2 and TRBJ1-5, is as follows: GAGVSQSPSNKVTEKGKDVELRCDPISGHTALYWYRQSLGQGLEFLIYFQGNSAPDKSGLPSDRFSAERTGGSVSTLTIQRTQQEDSAVYLCASSPPPGDNQPQHFGDGTRLSIL.

The rearrangement uses TRBV6-5 and TRBJ1-1; 8 bases match TRBD1. Per the germline V gene, CDR1 is MNHEY and CDR2 is SVGAGI. The CDR3 is 15 residues long. V lost 4 bases to trimming and J lost 0 bases; unmatched junction nucleotides: 4. CDR3 bases: TGTGCCAGCAGTTTTCAGACAGGGGTGAACACTGAAGCTTTCTTT. Its translation: CASSFQTGVNTEAFF.

J is TRBJ2-2 and V is TRBV2; 12 bases align to TRBD1. The CDR3 totals 17 residues. Germline trimming cut 6 bases from V and 6 bases from J; bases unmatched to any gene: 11. CDR1 and CDR2 (germline): SNHLY, FYNNEI. The chain's CDR3 is CASSGTGGAFTPGELFF. The CDR3 DNA reads TGTGCCAGCAGCGGGACAGGGGGCGCATTTACCCCCGGGGAGCTGTTTTTT.

The J gene is TRBJ1-1, the V gene TRBV10-3; 8 bases are shared with TRBD1. The CDR3 has 16 amino acids. Germline V CDR1 and CDR2: ENHRY, SYGVKD. The ends lost 6 bases at V and 0 bases at J; junction bases unmatched: 9. The CDR3: CAIRRAQGEMNTEAFF. The CDR3 DNA sequence: TGTGCCATCAGGCGGGCACAGGGGGAAATGAACACTGAAGCTTTCTTT.